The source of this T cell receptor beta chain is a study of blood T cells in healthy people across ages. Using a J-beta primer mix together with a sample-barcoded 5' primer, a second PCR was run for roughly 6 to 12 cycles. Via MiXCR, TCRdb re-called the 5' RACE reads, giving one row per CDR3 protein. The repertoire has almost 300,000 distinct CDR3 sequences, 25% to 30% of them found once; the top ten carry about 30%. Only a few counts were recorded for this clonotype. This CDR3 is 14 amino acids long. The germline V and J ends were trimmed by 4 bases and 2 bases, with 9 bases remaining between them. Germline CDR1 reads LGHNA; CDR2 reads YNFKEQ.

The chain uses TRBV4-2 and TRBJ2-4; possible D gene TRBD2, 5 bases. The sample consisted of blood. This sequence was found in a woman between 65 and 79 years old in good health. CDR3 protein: CASSPREPKNIQYF. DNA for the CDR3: TGTGCCAGCAGCCCCCGGGAACCCAAAAACATTCAGTACTTC.